This T cell receptor beta chain originates from a study of T cell clones after liver transplantation. About the research overall: In this trial, immunosuppression withdrawal was attempted within 2 years of liver transplant. Subjects received no induction therapy and standard immunosuppression until randomization at 12-24 months post-transplant. Three of the eight recipients were HCV-positive; the rest had non-autoimmune, non-viral transplant indications. A pre-transplant mixed lymphocyte reaction with TCRbeta sequencing defined graft-donor-reactive clones followed in post-transplant blood.

The germline V gene has CDR1 SGHAT and CDR2 FQNNGV. V shed 5 bases and J 1 base; nucleotides not matched to a gene: 4. CDR3 size: 15 residues. The method was immunoSEQ multiplex PCR; TCRdb's version includes in-frame clones alone and lacks a portion of them. The sample consists of around 100,000 clones, 82% of them appearing once. This TCR came from a human donor who received a liver transplant. The chain joins TRBV11-2 to TRBJ2-2, with TRBD2 identical over 7 bases. The specimen was CD4+ T cells from blood, collected before liver transplant. For the CDR3, the DNA is TGTGCCAGCAGCGCCAGCGGGAAGAACACCGGGGAGCTGTTTTTT. Its translation is CASSASGKNTGELFF.